A single sample gave rise to the 9 T cell receptor beta chains below, sequenced in a study of cytomegalovirus exposure and HLA in healthy donors. Sequenced by immunoSEQ multiplex PCR; TCRdb stores in-frame clones only, minus some. The table includes more than 200,000 clones, about 88% detected once. Sample: PBMCs. The receptors come from a man aged 18 to 29 in good health and CMV-seropositive.

In this sample, this clone turned up once. This rearrangement joins TRBV18 to TRBJ1-2; D ambiguous. This CDR3 region has 13 residues. Germline-derived CDR1 and CDR2 are KGHSH and LQKENI. V lost 3 bases and J 2 bases, leaving 7 bases between the germline ends. CDR3 nucleotide sequence: TGTGCCAGCTCACCTGAACAGAACTATGGCTACACCTTC. It specifies CASSPEQNYGYTF.

This clone was recorded only once. The chain recombines TRBV4-1 with TRBJ1-5, with 7 bases fitting TRBD1. V lost 1 base and J lost 6; bases outside the gene matches: 9. Germline CDR1 is MGHRA and CDR2 is YSYEKL. The CDR3 is 16 amino acids. The chain's CDR3 is CASSQAMTGMSQPQHF. CDR3 sequence (DNA): TGCGCCAGCAGCCAAGCTATGACAGGGATGAGTCAGCCCCAGCATTTT.

J is TRBJ1-5 and V is TRBV4-1; D is unresolved. Trimming pared 0 bases from V and 6 bases from J, leaving 18 bases between. The CDR3 is made up of 17 amino acids. Germline V gives CDR1 MGHRA, CDR2 YSYEKL. This chain's CDR3 is CASSQDEESRLLQPQHF. The CDR3 region has the DNA TGCGCCAGCAGCCAAGATGAGGAATCCAGGCTACTTCAGCCCCAGCATTTT.

V gene TRBV10-3 combines with J gene TRBJ1-5; possibly TRBD1 for D (5 bases). V shed 3 bases and J shed 6 bases, with 18 bases lying between them. Germline CDR1 is ENHRY and CDR2 is SYGVKD. This CDR3 is built from 16 residues. CDR3 protein: CAISDSLVGVGQPQHF. DNA for the CDR3: TGTGCCATCAGTGATTCACTTGTAGGGGTCGGTCAGCCCCAGCATTTT.

The rearrangement joins TRBV25-1 to TRBJ1-5; D not resolved. Trimming took 1 base from V and 4 from J, leaving 14 bases between them. Germline lookup yields CDR1 MGHDK and CDR2 SYGVNS. CDR3 length: 16 amino acids. CDR3 coding DNA: TGTGCCAGCAGTGAATCTAATACGGTGGGTAATCAGCCCCAGCATTTT. It specifies CASSESNTVGNQPQHF.

V usage is TRBV25-1 and J usage is TRBJ2-1; 10 bases line up with TRBD2. CDR3 size: 17 residues. Per germline, CDR1 MGHDK and CDR2 SYGVNS. V was clipped by 7 bases and J by 0 bases; unmatched bases: 9. CDR3 region: CASTRLTSGRSYNEQFF. DNA of the CDR3: TGTGCCAGCACCCGACTGACTAGCGGGCGCTCCTACAATGAGCAGTTCTTC.

The CDR3 bases are TGTGCCAGCAGCCCGTGGACAGGGCAGGACGGCGGGGAGCTGTTTTTT. Translated: CASSPWTGQDGGELFF. This chain connects TRBV11-3 to TRBJ2-2; 8 positions match TRBD1. The CDR3 is made up of 16 amino acids. Per germline, CDR1 SGHNT and CDR2 YENEEA. V lost 5 bases, J lost 7 bases, and 12 bases stayed unmatched.

This chain uses TRBV14 with TRBJ2-5; 7 bases agree with TRBD2. Germline V gene data show CDR1 as SGHDN and CDR2 as FVKESK. V gave up 4 bases and J gave up 7 bases; unmatched junction bases: 0. CDR3 size: 11 residues. In DNA form, the CDR3 reads TGTGCCAGCAGCCCGGGGGGGACCCAGTACTTC. Protein product: CASSPGGTQYF.

The J gene is TRBJ2-1, the V gene TRBV5-1; D is possibly TRBD1 or TRBD2 (5 bases each). Germline CDR1 is SGHRS and CDR2 is YFSETQ. The CDR3 sequence is 15 residues long. V was cut by 5 bases and J by 0 bases, with 12 bases left in between. The CDR3 DNA is TGCGCCAGCAGTTTAGCAGGGAGCTCCTACAATGAGCAGTTCTTC. Translating it yields CASSLAGSSYNEQFF.